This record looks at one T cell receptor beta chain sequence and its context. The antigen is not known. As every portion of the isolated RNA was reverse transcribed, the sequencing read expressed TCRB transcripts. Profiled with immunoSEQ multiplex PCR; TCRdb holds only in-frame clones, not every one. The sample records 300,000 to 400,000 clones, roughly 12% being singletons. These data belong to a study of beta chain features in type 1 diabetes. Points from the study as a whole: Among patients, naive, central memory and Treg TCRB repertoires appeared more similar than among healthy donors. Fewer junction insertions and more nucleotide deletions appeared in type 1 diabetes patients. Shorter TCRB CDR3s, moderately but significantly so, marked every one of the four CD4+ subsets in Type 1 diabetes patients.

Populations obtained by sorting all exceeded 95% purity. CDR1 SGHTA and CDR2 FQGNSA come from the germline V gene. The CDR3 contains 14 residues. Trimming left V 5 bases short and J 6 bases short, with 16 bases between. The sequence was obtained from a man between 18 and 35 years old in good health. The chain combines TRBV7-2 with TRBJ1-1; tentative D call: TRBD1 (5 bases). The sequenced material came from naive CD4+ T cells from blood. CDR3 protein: CASSGEAGRSEAFF. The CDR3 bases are TGTGCCAGCAGCGGAGAGGCAGGGAGGTCTGAAGCTTTCTTT.